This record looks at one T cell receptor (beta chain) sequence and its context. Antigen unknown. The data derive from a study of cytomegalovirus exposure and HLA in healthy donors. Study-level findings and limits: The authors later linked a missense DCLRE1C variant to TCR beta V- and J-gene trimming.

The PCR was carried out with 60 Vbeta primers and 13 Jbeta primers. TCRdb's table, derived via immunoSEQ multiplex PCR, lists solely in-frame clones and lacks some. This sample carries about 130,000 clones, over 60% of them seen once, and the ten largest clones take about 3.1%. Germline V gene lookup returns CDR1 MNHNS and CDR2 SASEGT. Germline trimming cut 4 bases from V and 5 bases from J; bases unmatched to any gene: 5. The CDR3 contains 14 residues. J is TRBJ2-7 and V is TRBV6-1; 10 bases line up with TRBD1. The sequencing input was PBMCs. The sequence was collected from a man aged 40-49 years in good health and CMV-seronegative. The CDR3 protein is CASSGGTGVNEQYF. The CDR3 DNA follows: TGTGCCAGCAGTGGCGGGACAGGGGTCAACGAGCAGTACTTC.